Many counts were recorded for the clone carrying this TCR beta chain. Its specificity is not known. The study included ophthalmopathy patients with Clinical Activity Score at least 3, NOSPECS grade at least 4 and duration under 3 months. This CDR3 is built from 12 residues. Trimming shortened V by 2 bases and J by 4 bases, and 6 bases separated the two germline ends. The data were obtained in a study of T cells in Graves' hyperthyroidism and ophthalmopathy. As for the study in general: Peripheral blood was acquired at first diagnosis, ahead of any therapy whatsoever.

Findings and caveats of the study: Median prediction lead before ophthalmopathy onset was roughly 6 months with the model.

From RNA transcripts, TCR beta CDR3 regions were amplified. In the first-round RT-PCR of the TCR CDR3, the HTBI primer set was used. TCRdb re-called the multiplex PCR reads with MiXCR, one entry per CDR3 protein. This sample yields about 350,000 distinct CDR3 sequences, of which 15% to 20% are seen a single time; 15% belongs to the top ten. The V call is TRBV12-3 or TRBV12-4, the J call TRBJ2-7, with D perhaps matching TRBD2 (5 bases). The clonotype was recovered from a woman aged 35 to 49 with Graves' ophthalmopathy. The sequencing sample was made of blood. This CDR3 reads CASSLRTYEQYF. The CDR3 DNA sequence: TGTGCCAGCAGTTTACGGACTTACGAGCAGTACTTC.